A single sample is the source of the 3 T cell receptor beta chains below, sequenced in a study of blood T cell repertoires in COVID-19. Repertoires were generated with immunoSEQ multiplex PCR, while TCRdb's copy carries only in-frame clones and drops some. The sample has hundreds of thousands of clones; around 83% are singletons. The sample taken for sequencing was peripheral blood. Receptor source: a woman aged 45-60 years with acute or convalescent COVID-19.

This clone was recorded a few times. This chain joins TRBV5-5 and TRBJ2-7; D gene ambiguous. The V and J ends lost 0 bases and 0 bases respectively, with 10 bases between them. Germline loops: CDR1 SGHKS, CDR2 YYEKEE (reference sequence). The CDR3 runs 15 residues. This chain's CDR3 is CASSLGSLSSYEQYF. The CDR3 coding sequence is TGTGCCAGCAGCTTGGGGTCCCTGAGCTCCTACGAGCAGTACTTC.

V usage is TRBV7-2 and J usage is TRBJ2-1; D unclear. CDR3 length: 14 residues. Trimming shortened V by 1 base and J by 6 bases, and 10 bases separated the two germline ends. Germline V gene lookup returns CDR1 SGHTA and CDR2 FQGNSA. The CDR3 loop is CASSLGALGNEQFF. Written as DNA, the CDR3 is TGTGCCAGCAGCTTAGGGGCCCTTGGCAATGAGCAGTTCTTC. Full variable domain (missing parts from reference TRBV7-2 and TRBJ2-1): GAGVSQSPSNKVTEKGKDVELRCDPISGHTALYWYRQSLGQGLEFLIYFQGNSAPDKSGLPSDRFSAERTGGSVSTLTIQRTQQEDSAVYLCASSLGALGNEQFFGPGTRLTVL.

CDR3 DNA sequence: TGTGCCAGCAGCTTAGGCGGGAAAGAGACCCAGTACTTC. Protein product: CASSLGGKETQYF. V and J are TRBV7-3 and TRBJ2-5, with D possibly matching TRBD2 (6 bases). V lost 2 bases and J 3 bases, leaving 7 bases between the germline ends. The CDR3 is 13 amino acids. CDR1 and CDR2 (germline): SGHTA, FQGTGA.